This note documents a single T cell receptor beta chain sequence. Its target is unknown. Assay used: immunoSEQ multiplex PCR; TCRdb lists only in-frame clones, some missing. The table lists around 97,000 clones, about 93% of them singletons. V dropped 3 bases and J dropped 8 bases, with 15 bases sitting between them. From germline, CDR1 is SGHRS and CDR2 YFSETQ. The CDR3 loop spans 14 amino acids. This sample is part of a study of siplizumab effects on memory and regulatory T cells. General study results and limits: Alloreactive sequences tracing back to unstimulated CD4+ memory cells fell significantly with siplizumab.

The source is a human donor in good health. The chain joins TRBV5-1 to TRBJ2-1; D is perhaps TRBD1 (6 bases). Sequenced sample: non-Treg CD4+ T cells sorted from blood. The CDR3 coding sequence is TGCGCCAGCAGCTCAACAGGGTTTCGGGATGAGCAGTTCTTC. Translation gives CASSSTGFRDEQFF. The full variable domain, with the rest looked up from reference TRBV5-1 and TRBJ2-1, is KAGVTQTPRYLIKTRGQQVTLSCSPISGHRSVSWYQQTPGQGLQFLFEYFSETQRNKGNFPGRFSGRQFSNSRSEMNVSTLELGDSALYLCASSSTGFRDEQFFGPGTRLTVL.